This T cell receptor beta chain derives from a study of T-cell reconstitution after alpha-beta-depleted transplantation in children. Study-wide results and limits: Hyperexpanded clones declined; after one year, newly produced T cells mostly supplied diversity. At around two months after transplant, the alpha-beta T cells were reportedly derived from several hundred expanded clones that came from non-depleted graft cells. Elevated TCRbeta diversity at day 60 was traced, in some patients, to surviving recipient T cells and thymic progenitors.

The germline V and J ends were trimmed by 5 bases and 3 bases, with 12 bases remaining between them. The CDR3 runs 13 residues. Germline-derived CDR1 and CDR2 are SGHRS and YFSETQ. With respect to this clonotype: Its antigen is as yet unknown.

TCRbeta library construction was performed incorporating unique molecular identifiers. Each CDR3 protein is one row after TCRdb ran MiXCR on the PCR reads. The sample lists roughly 790,000 distinct CDR3 sequences; roughly 16% were seen once. The source was PBMCs, mostly from graft donor cells, collected 360 days after TCRalphabeta/CD19-depleted stem cell transplant. V is TRBV5-1 and J is TRBJ2-7; maybe TRBD2 (5 bases). The clonotype was recovered from a male patient between 5 and 17 years old who had a stem cell transplant for acute lymphoblastic leukemia, so the T cells may come from the graft donor. For the CDR3, the DNA is TGCGCCAGCAGGAATGAGCGGAACTACGAGCAGTACTTC. Protein: CASRNERNYEQYF.